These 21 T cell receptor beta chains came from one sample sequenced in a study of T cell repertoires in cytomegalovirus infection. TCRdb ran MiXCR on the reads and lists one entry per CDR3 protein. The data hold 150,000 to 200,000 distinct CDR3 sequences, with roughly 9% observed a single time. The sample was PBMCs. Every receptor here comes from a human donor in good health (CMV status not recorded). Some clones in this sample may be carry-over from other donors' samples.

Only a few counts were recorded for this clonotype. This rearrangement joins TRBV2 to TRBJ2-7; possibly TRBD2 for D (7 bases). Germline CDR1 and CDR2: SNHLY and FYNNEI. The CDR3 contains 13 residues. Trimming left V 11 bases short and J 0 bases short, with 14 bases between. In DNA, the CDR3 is TGTGCCGGGAGGGGGACCTTCTCCTACGAGCAGTACTTC. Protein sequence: CAGRGTFSYEQYF.

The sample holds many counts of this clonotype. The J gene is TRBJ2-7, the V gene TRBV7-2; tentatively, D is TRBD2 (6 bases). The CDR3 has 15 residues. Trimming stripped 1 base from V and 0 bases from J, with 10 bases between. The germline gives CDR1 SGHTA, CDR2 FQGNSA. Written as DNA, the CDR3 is TGTGCCAGCAGCTTAGACGGGAGAGTCTCCTACGAGCAGTACTTC. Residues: CASSLDGRVSYEQYF. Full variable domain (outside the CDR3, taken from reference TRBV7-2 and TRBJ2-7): GAGVSQSPSNKVTEKGKDVELRCDPISGHTALYWYRQSLGQGLEFLIYFQGNSAPDKSGLPSDRFSAERTGGSVSTLTIQRTQQEDSAVYLCASSLDGRVSYEQYFGPGTRLTVT.

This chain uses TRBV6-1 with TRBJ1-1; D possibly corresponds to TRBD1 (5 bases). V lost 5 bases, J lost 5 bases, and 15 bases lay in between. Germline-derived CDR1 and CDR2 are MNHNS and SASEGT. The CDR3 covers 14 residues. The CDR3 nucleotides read TGTGCCAGCAGTTACGGGGGGAGGGGAACTGAAGCTTTCTTT. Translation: CASSYGGRGTEAFF.

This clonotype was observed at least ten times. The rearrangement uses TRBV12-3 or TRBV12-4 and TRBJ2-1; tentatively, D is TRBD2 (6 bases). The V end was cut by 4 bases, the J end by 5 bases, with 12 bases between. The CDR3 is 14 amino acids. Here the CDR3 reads CASSSPGDHNEQFF. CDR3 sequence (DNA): TGTGCCAGCAGTTCACCGGGAGATCACAATGAGCAGTTCTTC.

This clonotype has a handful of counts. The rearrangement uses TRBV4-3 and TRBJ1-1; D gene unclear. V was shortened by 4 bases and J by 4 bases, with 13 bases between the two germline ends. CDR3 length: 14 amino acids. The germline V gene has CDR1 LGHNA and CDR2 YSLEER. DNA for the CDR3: TGCGCCAGCAGCCCGAGTGCCCGGCTCACTGAAGCTTTCTTT. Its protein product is CASSPSARLTEAFF.

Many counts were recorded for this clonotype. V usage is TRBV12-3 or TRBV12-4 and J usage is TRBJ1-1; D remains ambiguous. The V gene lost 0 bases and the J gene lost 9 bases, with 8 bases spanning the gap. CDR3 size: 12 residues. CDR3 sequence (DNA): TGTGCCAGCAGTTTAGCGCCACAGAAAGCTTTCTTT. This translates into CASSLAPQKAFF.

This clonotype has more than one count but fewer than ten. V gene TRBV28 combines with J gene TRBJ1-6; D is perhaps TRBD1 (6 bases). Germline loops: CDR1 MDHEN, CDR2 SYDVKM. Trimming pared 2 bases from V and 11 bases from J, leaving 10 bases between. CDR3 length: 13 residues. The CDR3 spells CASSLTSGAPLHF. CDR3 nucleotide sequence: TGTGCCAGCAGTTTAACATCAGGGGCACCCCTCCACTTT. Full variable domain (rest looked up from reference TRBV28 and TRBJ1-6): DVKVTQSSRYLVKRTGEKVFLECVQDMDHENMFWYRQDPGLGLRLIYFSYDVKMKEKGDIPEGYSVSREKKERFSLILESASTNQTSMYLCASSLTSGAPLHFGNGTRLTVT.

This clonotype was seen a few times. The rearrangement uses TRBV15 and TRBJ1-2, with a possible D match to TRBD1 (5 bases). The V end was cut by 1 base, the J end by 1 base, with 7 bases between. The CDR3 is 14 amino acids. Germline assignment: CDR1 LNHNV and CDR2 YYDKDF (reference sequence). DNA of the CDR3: TGTGCCACCAGCAGAGCCGACAGTAACTATGGCTACACCTTC. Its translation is CATSRADSNYGYTF.

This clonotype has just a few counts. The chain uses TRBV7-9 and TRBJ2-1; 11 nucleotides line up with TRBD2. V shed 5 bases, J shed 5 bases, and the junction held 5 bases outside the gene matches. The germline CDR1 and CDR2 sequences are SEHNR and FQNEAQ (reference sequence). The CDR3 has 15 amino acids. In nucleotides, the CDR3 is TGTGCCAGCAGCCAGGGACTAGCGGCGAACAATGAGCAGTTCTTC. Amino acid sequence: CASSQGLAANNEQFF.

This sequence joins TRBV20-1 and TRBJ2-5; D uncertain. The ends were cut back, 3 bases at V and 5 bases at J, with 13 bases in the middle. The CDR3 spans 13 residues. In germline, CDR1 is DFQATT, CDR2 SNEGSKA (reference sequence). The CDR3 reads CSARLDPGETQYF. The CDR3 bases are TGCAGTGCTAGGTTGGACCCTGGGGAGACCCAGTACTTC.

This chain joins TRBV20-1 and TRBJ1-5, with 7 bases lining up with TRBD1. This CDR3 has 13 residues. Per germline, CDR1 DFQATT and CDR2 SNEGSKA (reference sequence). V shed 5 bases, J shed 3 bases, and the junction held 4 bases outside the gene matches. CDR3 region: CSASTGDNQPQHF. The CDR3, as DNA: TGCAGTGCTTCTACAGGGGACAATCAGCCCCAGCATTTT.

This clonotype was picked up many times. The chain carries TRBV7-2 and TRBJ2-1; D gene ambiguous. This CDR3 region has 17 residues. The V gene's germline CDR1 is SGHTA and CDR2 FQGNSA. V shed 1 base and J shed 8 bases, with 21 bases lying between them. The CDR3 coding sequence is TGTGCCAGCAGCTTAGAGCCGCCCAGTCGGTCCTGGCATGAGCAGTTCTTC. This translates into CASSLEPPSRSWHEQFF.

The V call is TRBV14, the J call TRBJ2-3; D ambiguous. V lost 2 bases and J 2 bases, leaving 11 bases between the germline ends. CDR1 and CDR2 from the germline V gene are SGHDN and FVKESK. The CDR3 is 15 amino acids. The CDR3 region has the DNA TGTGCCAGCAGCCAAACGCATCCTTACACAGATACGCAGTATTTT. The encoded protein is CASSQTHPYTDTQYF.

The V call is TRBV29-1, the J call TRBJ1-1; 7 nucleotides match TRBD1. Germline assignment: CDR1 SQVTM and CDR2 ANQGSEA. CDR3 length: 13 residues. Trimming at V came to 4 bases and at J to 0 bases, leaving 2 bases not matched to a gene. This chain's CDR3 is CSVVDRVNTEAFF. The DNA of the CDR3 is TGCAGCGTTGTTGACAGGGTGAACACTGAAGCTTTCTTT.

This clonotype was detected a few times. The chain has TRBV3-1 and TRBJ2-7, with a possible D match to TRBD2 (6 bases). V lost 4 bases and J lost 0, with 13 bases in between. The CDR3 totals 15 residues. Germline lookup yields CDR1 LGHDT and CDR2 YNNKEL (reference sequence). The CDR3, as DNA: TGTGCCAGCAGCCCACGGGGGAGGAGCTCCTACGAGCAGTACTTC. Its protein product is CASSPRGRSSYEQYF.

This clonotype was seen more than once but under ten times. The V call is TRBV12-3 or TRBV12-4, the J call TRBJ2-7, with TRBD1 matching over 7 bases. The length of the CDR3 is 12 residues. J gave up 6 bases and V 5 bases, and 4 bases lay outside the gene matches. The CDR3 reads CASSMGQREQYF. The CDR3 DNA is TGTGCCAGCAGTATGGGACAGCGCGAGCAGTACTTC.

The CDR3 nucleotides read TGTGCCAGCAGCCAAGGGACTGAAGCTTTCTTT. Its translation is CASSQGTEAFF. The rearrangement uses TRBV14 and TRBJ1-1; D gene unclear. The CDR3 sequence is 11 residues long. Germline V gives CDR1 SGHDN, CDR2 FVKESK. V lost 1 base and J lost 5, with 2 bases in between.

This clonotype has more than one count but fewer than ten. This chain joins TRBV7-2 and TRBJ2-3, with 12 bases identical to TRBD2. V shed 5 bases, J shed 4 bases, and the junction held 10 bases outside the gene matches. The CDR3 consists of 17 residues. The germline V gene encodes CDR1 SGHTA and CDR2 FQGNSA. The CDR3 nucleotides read TGTGCCAGCAGCGAAAGACTAGCGGGAGTTCTGGCAGATACGCAGTATTTT. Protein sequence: CASSERLAGVLADTQYF. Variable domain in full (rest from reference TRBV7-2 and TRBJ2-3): GAGVSQSPSNKVTEKGKDVELRCDPISGHTALYWYRQSLGQGLEFLIYFQGNSAPDKSGLPSDRFSAERTGGSVSTLTIQRTQQEDSAVYLCASSERLAGVLADTQYFGPGTRLTVL.

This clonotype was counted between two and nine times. In nucleotides, the CDR3 is TGTGCCAGCACCAAACTAACCTCTAGCTACGAGCAGTACTTC. It yields the protein CASTKLTSSYEQYF. V is TRBV6-2 or TRBV6-3 and J is TRBJ2-7; D uncertain. V was trimmed by 7 bases and J by 3 bases, leaving 16 bases between them. CDR1 is MNHEY and CDR2 is SVGEGT in the germline V gene. This CDR3 has 14 amino acids.

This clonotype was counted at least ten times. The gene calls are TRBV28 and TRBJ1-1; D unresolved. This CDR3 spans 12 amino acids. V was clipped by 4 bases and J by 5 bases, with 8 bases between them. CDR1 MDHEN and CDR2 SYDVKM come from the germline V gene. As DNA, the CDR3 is TGTGCCAGCAGTTCTCCTACAACTGAAGCTTTCTTT. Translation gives CASSSPTTEAFF.

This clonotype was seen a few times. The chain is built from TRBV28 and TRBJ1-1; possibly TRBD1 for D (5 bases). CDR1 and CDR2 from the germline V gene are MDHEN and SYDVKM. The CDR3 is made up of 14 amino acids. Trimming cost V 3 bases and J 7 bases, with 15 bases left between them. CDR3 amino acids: CASSLLGLRFEAFF. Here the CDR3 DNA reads TGTGCCAGCAGTTTGTTGGGGCTCCGGTTTGAAGCTTTCTTT. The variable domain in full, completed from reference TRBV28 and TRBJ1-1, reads DVKVTQSSRYLVKRTGEKVFLECVQDMDHENMFWYRQDPGLGLRLIYFSYDVKMKEKGDIPEGYSVSREKKERFSLILESASTNQTSMYLCASSLLGLRFEAFFGQGTRLTVV.